The 8 T cell receptor beta chains in this list originate from one sample, sequenced in a study of regulatory T cells in long-lasting Graves disease (dated by TCRdb to the early 2020s). The library relied on multiplex PCR. TCRdb names Illumina HiSeq 4000 as the instrument used. iRepertoire HTBI primers and Arm-PCR amplification of CDR3 regions were used to construct TCR beta libraries. TCRdb reprocessed the public reads (quality trimming at Q25 with fastp, clone calling with MiXCR) and kept in-frame beta chains. CDR3 protein duplicates are merged, each entry listing the most common genes and DNA. The sample has roughly 430,000 distinct CDR3 sequences on record, roughly a fifth of them singletons. In total, the top ten clones hold roughly an eighth of the sample. The sample's time point label, in plain terms: persistent/refractory GD, antithyroid drugs over 5 years with positive TRAb. For both TCR sequencing and RNA sequencing, RNA was extracted from PBMCs in TRIzol.

Sequenced here: peripheral blood mononuclear cells (PBMCs), sampled when the disease was refractory, from a patient treated with antithyroid drugs. Every receptor here comes from a female donor with Graves disease.

This clonotype turned up a few times. The J gene is TRBJ1-1, the V gene TRBV7-9, with 9 nucleotides matching TRBD1. The CDR3 is 11 amino acids. Trimming took 11 bases from V and 5 from J; bases not matched to a gene: 3. The germline V gene has CDR1 SEHNR and CDR2 FQNEAQ (reference sequence). The CDR3: CALQGATEAFF. CDR3 coding DNA: TGTGCCTTACAGGGGGCTACTGAAGCTTTCTTT.

This clonotype came up many times. This rearrangement joins TRBV3-1 to TRBJ2-5; 7 nucleotides align to TRBD2. The CDR3 extends over 15 amino acids. CDR1 is LGHDT and CDR2 is YNNKEL in the germline V gene (reference sequence). J was trimmed by 2 bases and V by 1 base; bases with no gene match: 4. The CDR3 protein is CASSQGSSGQETQYF. The CDR3 nucleotides read TGTGCCAGCAGCCAAGGCTCTAGCGGTCAAGAGACCCAGTACTTC.

This clonotype was observed at least ten times. The rearrangement uses TRBV28 and TRBJ1-5; 8 positions agree with TRBD1. Losses at the gene ends were 5 bases for V and 2 bases for J; bases not matched to a gene: 5. CDR3 size: 15 residues. The V gene's germline CDR1 is MDHEN and CDR2 SYDVKM. The CDR3 DNA sequence: TGTGCCAGCAGTCGACAGGGGTTTCGCAATCAGCCCCAGCATTTT. As protein: CASSRQGFRNQPQHF.

The CDR3 loop reads CASSPSARAFGNTIYF. The CDR3 DNA is TGTGCCAGTAGTCCATCCGCCAGGGCCTTTGGAAACACCATATATTTT. J is TRBJ1-3 and V is TRBV19; tentatively, D is TRBD1 (5 bases). The V end was cut by 5 bases, the J end by 3 bases, with 17 bases between. The CDR3 covers 16 residues. CDR1 and CDR2 from the germline V gene are LNHDA and SQIVND (reference sequence). The variable domain in full, completed from reference TRBV19 and TRBJ1-3, reads DGGITQSPKYLFRKEGQNVTLSCEQNLNHDAMYWYRQDPGQGLRLIYYSQIVNDFQKGDIAEGYSVSREKKESFPLTVTSAQKNPTAFYLCASSPSARAFGNTIYFGEGSWLTVV.

This clonotype was picked up many times. The chain joins TRBV6-1 to TRBJ1-1; 12 nucleotides match TRBD1. The germline V gene has CDR1 MNHNS and CDR2 SASEGT. V lost 8 bases, J lost 6 bases, and 7 bases stayed unmatched. The CDR3 is 14 amino acids. The CDR3 loop is CASLTRDRGPEAFF. DNA of the CDR3: TGTGCCAGCCTAACCAGGGACAGGGGGCCTGAAGCTTTCTTT.

Note on this clonotype: The junction departs from germline at one end; a sequencing error may be responsible. The rearrangement uses TRBV27 and TRBJ1-1; D not resolved. CDR1 and CDR2 from the germline V gene are MNHEY and SMNVEV (reference sequence). The CDR3 consists of 12 residues. The CDR3 loop reads CASSEGNTEAFF. The CDR3 region has the DNA TGCGCCAGCAGTGAAGGGAACACTGAAGCTTTCTTT.

The V call is TRBV6-1, the J call TRBJ1-1; D unclear. Trimming pared 6 bases from V and 5 bases from J, leaving 13 bases between. The CDR3 extends over 13 amino acids. In germline, CDR1 is MNHNS, CDR2 SASEGT. The CDR3 DNA sequence: TGTGCCAGCAGACCCGACGGTACGACTGAAGCTTTCTTT. Its translation is CASRPDGTTEAFF.

The chain combines TRBV6-1 with TRBJ2-3, with 7 bases identical to TRBD2. Germline CDR1 reads MNHNS; CDR2 reads SASEGT. The CDR3 has 15 amino acids. Germline trimming cut 5 bases from V and 2 bases from J; bases unmatched to any gene: 7. The CDR3 nucleotides are TGTGCCAGCAGTCCCAGCGGGACCGACACAGATACGCAGTATTTT. Residues: CASSPSGTDTDTQYF.